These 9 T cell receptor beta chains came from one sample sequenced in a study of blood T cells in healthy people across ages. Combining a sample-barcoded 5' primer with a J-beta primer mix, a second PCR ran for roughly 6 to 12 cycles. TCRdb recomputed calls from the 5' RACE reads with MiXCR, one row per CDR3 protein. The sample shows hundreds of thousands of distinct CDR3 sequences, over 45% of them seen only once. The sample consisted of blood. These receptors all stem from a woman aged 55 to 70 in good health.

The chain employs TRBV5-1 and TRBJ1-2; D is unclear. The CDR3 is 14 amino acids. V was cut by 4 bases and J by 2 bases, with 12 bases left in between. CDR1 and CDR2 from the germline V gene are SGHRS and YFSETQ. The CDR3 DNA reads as TGCGCCAGCAGCCCCTCGACCCAAAACTATGGCTACACCTTC. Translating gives CASSPSTQNYGYTF.

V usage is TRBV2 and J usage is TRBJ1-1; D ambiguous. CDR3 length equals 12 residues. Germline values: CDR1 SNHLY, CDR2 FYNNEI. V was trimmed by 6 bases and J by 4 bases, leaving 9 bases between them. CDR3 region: CASRAESTEAFF. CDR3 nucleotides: TGTGCCAGCAGAGCAGAGTCCACTGAAGCTTTCTTT.

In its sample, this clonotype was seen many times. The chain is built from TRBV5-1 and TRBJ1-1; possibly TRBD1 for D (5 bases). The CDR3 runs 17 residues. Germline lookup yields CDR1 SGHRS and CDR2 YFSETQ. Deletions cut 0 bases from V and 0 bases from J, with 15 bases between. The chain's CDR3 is CASSLVGDPSMNTEAFF. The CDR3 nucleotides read TGCGCCAGCAGCTTGGTTGGGGACCCTTCGATGAACACTGAAGCTTTCTTT.

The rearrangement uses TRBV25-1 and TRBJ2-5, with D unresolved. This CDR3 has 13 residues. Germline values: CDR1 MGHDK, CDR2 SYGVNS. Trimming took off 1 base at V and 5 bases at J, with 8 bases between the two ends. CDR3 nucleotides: TGTGCCAGCAGTGAATTCGTGGCTGAGACCCAGTACTTC. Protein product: CASSEFVAETQYF.

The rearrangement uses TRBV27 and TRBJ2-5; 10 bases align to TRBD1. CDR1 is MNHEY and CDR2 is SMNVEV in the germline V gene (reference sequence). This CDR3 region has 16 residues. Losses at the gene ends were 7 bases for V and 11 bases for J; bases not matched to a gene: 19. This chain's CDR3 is CASNLGPGQGSYGQYF. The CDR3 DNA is TGTGCCAGCAACCTCGGACCGGGACAGGGGAGCTACGGGCAGTACTTC.

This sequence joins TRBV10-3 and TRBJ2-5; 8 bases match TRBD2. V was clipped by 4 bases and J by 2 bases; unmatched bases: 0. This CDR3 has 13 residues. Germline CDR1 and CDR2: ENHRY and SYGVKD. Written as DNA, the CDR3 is TGTGCCATCAGTGTAGCGGGGCAAGAGACCCAGTACTTC. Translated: CAISVAGQETQYF.

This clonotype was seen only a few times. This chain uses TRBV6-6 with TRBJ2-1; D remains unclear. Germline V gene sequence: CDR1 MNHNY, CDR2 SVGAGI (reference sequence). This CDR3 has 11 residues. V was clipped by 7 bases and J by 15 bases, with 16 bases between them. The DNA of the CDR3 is TGTGCCAGCACCTCGAAACTGGTGGGGTTCTTC. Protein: CASTSKLVGFF.

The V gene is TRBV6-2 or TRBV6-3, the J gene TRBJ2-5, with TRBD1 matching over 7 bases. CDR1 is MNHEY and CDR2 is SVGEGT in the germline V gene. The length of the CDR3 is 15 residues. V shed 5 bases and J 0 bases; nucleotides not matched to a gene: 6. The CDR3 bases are TGTGCCAGCAGTCCGACAGGGCGATACCAAGAGACCCAGTACTTC. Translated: CASSPTGRYQETQYF.

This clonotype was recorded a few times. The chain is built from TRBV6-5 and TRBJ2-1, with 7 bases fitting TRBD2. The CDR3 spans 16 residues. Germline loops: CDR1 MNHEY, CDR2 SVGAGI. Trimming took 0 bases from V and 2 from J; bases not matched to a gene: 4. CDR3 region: CASSYSLAEPYNEQFF. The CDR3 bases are TGTGCCAGCAGTTACTCCCTAGCGGAGCCCTACAATGAGCAGTTCTTC.